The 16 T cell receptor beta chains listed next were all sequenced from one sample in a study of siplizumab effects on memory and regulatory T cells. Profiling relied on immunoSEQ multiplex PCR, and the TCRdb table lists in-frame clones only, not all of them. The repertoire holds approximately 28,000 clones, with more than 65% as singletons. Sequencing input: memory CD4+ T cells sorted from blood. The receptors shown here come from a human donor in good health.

CDR3 bases: TGTGCCAGCAGCGTAGGCGGCACCGGGGAGCTGTTTTTT. Translated: CASSVGGTGELFF. The chain couples TRBV9 to TRBJ2-2, with D unresolved. This CDR3 is built from 13 residues. Germline-derived CDR1 and CDR2 are SGDLS and YYNGEE. V was trimmed by 0 bases and J by 4 bases, leaving 4 bases between them. The full variable domain, rest sourced from reference TRBV9 and TRBJ2-2, is DSGVTQTPKHLITATGQRVTLRCSPRSGDLSVYWYQQSLDQGLQFLIQYYNGEERAKGNILERFSAQQFPDLHSELNLSSLELGDSALYFCASSVGGTGELFFGEGSRLTVL.

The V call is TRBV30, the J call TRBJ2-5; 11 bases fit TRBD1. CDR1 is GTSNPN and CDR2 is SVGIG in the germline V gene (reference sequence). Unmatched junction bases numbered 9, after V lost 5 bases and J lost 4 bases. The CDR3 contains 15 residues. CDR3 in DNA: TGTGCCTGGGGCACCGGGACAGGGGGGGGAGAGACCCAGTACTTC. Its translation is CAWGTGTGGGETQYF.

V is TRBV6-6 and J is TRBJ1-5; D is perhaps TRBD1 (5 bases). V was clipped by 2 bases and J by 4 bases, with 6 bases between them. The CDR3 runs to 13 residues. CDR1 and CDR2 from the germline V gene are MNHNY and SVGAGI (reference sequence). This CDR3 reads CASSYQGNQPQHF. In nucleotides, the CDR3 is TGTGCCAGCAGTTACCAGGGAAATCAGCCCCAGCATTTT.

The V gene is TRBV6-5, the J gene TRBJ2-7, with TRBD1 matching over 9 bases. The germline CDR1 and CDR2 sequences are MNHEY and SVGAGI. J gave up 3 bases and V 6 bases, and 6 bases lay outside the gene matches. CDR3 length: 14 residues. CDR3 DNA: TGTGCCAGCAGGACGGGACAGGGAGTCTACGAGCAGTACTTC. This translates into CASRTGQGVYEQYF.

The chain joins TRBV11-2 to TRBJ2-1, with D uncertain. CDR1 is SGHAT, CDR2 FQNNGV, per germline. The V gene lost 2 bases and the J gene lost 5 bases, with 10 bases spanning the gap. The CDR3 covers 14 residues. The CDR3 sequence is CASSLTGTDNEQFF. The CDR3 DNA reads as TGTGCCAGCAGCTTAACCGGTACGGACAATGAGCAGTTCTTC.

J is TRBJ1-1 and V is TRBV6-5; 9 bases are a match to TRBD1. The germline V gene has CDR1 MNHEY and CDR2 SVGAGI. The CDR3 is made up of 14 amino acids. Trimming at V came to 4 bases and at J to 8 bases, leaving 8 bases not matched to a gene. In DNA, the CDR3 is TGTGCCAGCAGTTTTTCCGGACAGGGGTCAGAAGCTTTCTTT. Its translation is CASSFSGQGSEAFF.

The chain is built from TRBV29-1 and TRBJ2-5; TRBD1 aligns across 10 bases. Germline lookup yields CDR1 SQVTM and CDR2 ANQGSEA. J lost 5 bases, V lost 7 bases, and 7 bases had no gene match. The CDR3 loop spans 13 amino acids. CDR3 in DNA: TGCAGCGCCGAGGGACAGGGGATCGAGACCCAGTACTTC. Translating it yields CSAEGQGIETQYF.

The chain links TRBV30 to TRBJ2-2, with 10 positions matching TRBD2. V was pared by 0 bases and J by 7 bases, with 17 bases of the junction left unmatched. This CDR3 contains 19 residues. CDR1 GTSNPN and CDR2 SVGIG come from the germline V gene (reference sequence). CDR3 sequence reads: CAWSVYRGLARGGGGELFF. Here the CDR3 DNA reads TGTGCCTGGAGTGTATATAGGGGACTAGCGAGAGGGGGTGGCGGGGAGCTGTTTTTT. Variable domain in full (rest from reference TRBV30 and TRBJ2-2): SQTIHQWPATLVQPVGSPLSLECTVEGTSNPNLYWYRQAAGRGLQLLFYSVGIGQISSEVPQNLSASRPQDRQFILSSKKLLLSDSGFYLCAWSVYRGLARGGGGELFFGEGSRLTVL.

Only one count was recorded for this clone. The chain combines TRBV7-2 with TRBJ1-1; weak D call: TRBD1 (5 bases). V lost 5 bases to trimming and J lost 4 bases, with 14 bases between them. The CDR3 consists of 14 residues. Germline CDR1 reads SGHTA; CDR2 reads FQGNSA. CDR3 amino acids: CASSLLQASTEAFF. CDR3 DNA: TGTGCCAGCAGCCTGCTACAGGCATCCACTGAAGCTTTCTTT. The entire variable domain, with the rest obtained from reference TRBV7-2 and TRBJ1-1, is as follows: GAGVSQSPSNKVTEKGKDVELRCDPISGHTALYWYRQSLGQGLEFLIYFQGNSAPDKSGLPSDRFSAERTGGSVSTLTIQRTQQEDSAVYLCASSLLQASTEAFFGQGTRLTVV.

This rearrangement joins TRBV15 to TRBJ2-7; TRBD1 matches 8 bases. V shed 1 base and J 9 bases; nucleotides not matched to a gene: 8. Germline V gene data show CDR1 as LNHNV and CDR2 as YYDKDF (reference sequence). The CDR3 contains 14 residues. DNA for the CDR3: TGTGCCACCAGCAGAGGCAAGGACAGGGCCGTGCAGTACTTC. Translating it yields CATSRGKDRAVQYF.

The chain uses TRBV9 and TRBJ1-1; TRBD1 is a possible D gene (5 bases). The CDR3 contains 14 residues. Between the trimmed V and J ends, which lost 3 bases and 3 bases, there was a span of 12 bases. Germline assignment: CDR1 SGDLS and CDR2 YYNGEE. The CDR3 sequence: CASSARGRDTEAFF. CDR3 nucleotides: TGTGCCAGCAGCGCGAGGGGACGGGACACTGAAGCTTTCTTT.

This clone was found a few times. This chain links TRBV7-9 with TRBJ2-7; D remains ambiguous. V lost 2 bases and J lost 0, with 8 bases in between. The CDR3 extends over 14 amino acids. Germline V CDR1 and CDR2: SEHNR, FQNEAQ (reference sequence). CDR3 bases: TGTGCCAGCAGCTTAAAGGAGAGCTCCTACGAGCAGTACTTC. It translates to CASSLKESSYEQYF.

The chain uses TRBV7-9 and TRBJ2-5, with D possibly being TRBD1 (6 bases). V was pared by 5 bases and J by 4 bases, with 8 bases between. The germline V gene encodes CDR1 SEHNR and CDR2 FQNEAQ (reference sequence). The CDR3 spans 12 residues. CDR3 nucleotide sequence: TGTGCCAGCAGCGTGGACAGAGAGACCCAGTACTTC. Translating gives CASSVDRETQYF. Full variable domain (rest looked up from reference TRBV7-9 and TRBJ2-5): DTGVSQNPRHKITKRGQNVTFRCDPISEHNRLYWYRQTLGQGPEFLTYFQNEAQLEKSRLLSDRFSAERPKGSFSTLEIQRTEQGDSAMYLCASSVDRETQYFGPGTRLLVL.

As DNA, the CDR3 is TGTGCCAGTAGTTCTAGCGGGAGTTGGACAGATACGCAGTATTTT. Translation: CASSSSGSWTDTQYF. This chain uses TRBV19 with TRBJ2-3, with 10 nucleotides matching TRBD2. The ends lost 5 bases at V and 3 bases at J; junction bases unmatched: 5. This CDR3 contains 15 residues. The V gene's germline CDR1 is LNHDA and CDR2 SQIVND (reference sequence). The whole variable domain, remainder taken from reference TRBV19 and TRBJ2-3, is DGGITQSPKYLFRKEGQNVTLSCEQNLNHDAMYWYRQDPGQGLRLIYYSQIVNDFQKGDIAEGYSVSREKKESFPLTVTSAQKNPTAFYLCASSSSGSWTDTQYFGPGTRLTVL.

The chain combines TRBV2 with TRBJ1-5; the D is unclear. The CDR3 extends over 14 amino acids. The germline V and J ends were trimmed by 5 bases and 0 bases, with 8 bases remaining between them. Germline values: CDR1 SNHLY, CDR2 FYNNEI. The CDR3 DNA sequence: TGTGCCAGCAGTAGACTGAATAGCAATCAGCCCCAGCATTTT. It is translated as CASSRLNSNQPQHF. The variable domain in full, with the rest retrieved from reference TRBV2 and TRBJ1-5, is EPEVTQTPSHQVTQMGQEVILRCVPISNHLYFYWYRQILGQKVEFLVSFYNNEISEKSEIFDDQFSVERPDGSNFTLKIRSTKLEDSAMYFCASSRLNSNQPQHFGDGTRLSIL.

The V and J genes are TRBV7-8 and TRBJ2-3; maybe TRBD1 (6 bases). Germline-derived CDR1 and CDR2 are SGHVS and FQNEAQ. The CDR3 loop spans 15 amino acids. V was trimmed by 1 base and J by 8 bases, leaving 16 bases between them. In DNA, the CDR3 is TGTGCCAGCAGCTTAGTCAGCCGGGTCAGGGGTACGCAGTATTTT. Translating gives CASSLVSRVRGTQYF.